A single sample gave rise to the 25 T cell receptor beta chains below, sequenced in a study of CD8 T cells in ankylosing spondylitis. Study findings and constraints: What seemed typical of ankylosing spondylitis blood was a TCR beta motif built from about eight highly homologous variants.

TCRdb re-called the 5' RACE reads with MiXCR, one entry per CDR3 protein. The repertoire holds roughly 700,000 distinct CDR3 sequences, around 19% seen once, with 15% to 20% in the top ten. Their antigens remain unidentified. The specimen was blood, either unsorted or a sorted T cell fraction (not recorded which). The receptors here all came from a male donor with ankylosing spondylitis.

This chain connects TRBV7-2 to TRBJ2-3, with D possibly TRBD2 on 5 matching bases. The CDR3 covers 14 residues. The ends were cut back, 5 bases at V and 0 bases at J, with 9 bases in the middle. The germline CDR1 and CDR2 sequences are SGHTA and FQGNSA. CDR3: CASSTLGSTDTQYF. The CDR3 bases are TGTGCCAGCAGCACACTAGGGAGCACAGATACGCAGTATTTT.

V gene TRBV7-2 combines with J gene TRBJ2-1; tentatively, D is TRBD2 (5 bases). The CDR3 contains 13 residues. The V end was cut by 5 bases, the J end by 5 bases, with 10 bases between. Germline CDR1 reads SGHTA; CDR2 reads FQGNSA. The CDR3 DNA reads as TGTGCCAGCAGCACAAAGACTAACAATGAGCAGTTCTTC. Translated, it gives CASSTKTNNEQFF.

This rearrangement joins TRBV28 to TRBJ2-7; the D gene could be TRBD1 or TRBD2 (5 bases each). The germline V gene encodes CDR1 MDHEN and CDR2 SYDVKM. This CDR3 comprises 16 residues. V dropped 4 bases and J dropped 2 bases, with 18 bases sitting between them. The CDR3 loop reads CASSSRGRKRPYEQYF. CDR3 nucleotides: TGTGCCAGCAGTTCCCGGGGCCGCAAACGTCCCTACGAGCAGTACTTC. The variable domain in full, with the rest retrieved from reference TRBV28 and TRBJ2-7, is DVKVTQSSRYLVKRTGEKVFLECVQDMDHENMFWYRQDPGLGLRLIYFSYDVKMKEKGDIPEGYSVSREKKERFSLILESASTNQTSMYLCASSSRGRKRPYEQYFGPGTRLTVT.

This clonotype was seen only once. V is TRBV12-5 and J is TRBJ2-3; TRBD2 matches at 9 bases. The CDR3 is 15 residues long. Germline CDR1 is LGHNT and CDR2 is FRNRAP. The V gene end was trimmed by 2 bases and the J gene end by 4 bases; junction bases not matched to a gene: 4. CDR3 sequence: CASGLSGLASDTQYF. The CDR3 nucleotides read TGTGCTAGTGGTTTGTCGGGACTAGCCTCAGATACGCAGTATTTT.

The chain employs TRBV7-9 and TRBJ2-7; TRBD2 matches at 13 bases. CDR1 is SEHNR and CDR2 is FQNEAQ in the germline V gene (reference sequence). The CDR3 length is 16 residues. V lost 5 bases, J lost 0 bases, and 4 bases stayed unmatched. DNA of the CDR3: TGTGCCAGCAGCCCAGGACTAGCGGGAGCCTCCTACGAGCAGTACTTC. This codes for CASSPGLAGASYEQYF.

The V call is TRBV20-1, the J call TRBJ1-5; D might be TRBD1 (6 bases). V lost 3 bases and J 0 bases, leaving 9 bases between the germline ends. This CDR3 spans 14 amino acids. CDR1 and CDR2 from the germline V gene are DFQATT and SNEGSKA (reference sequence). The CDR3 DNA follows: TGCAGTGCTAGCAGGGGTTTTAGCAATCAGCCCCAGCATTTT. Protein product: CSASRGFSNQPQHF.

The chain carries TRBV12-3 or TRBV12-4 and TRBJ2-1; D is uncertain. V dropped 3 bases and J dropped 5 bases, with 8 bases sitting between them. The CDR3 is 13 residues long. CDR3 in amino acids: CASSFLNDNEQFF. DNA for the CDR3: TGTGCCAGCAGTTTCTTAAACGACAATGAGCAGTTCTTC.

This clonotype showed up just a few times. This chain connects TRBV11-1 to TRBJ2-3, with TRBD2 matching over 10 bases. CDR3 length equals 19 residues. Germline lookup yields CDR1 SGHAT and CDR2 FQDESV (reference sequence). V shed 0 bases, J shed 4 bases, and the junction held 13 bases outside the gene matches. The CDR3 coding sequence is TGTGCCAGCAGCTTAGCCTTCGAGGTCCTAGCGGGAGCCGCAGATACGCAGTATTTT. The encoded protein is CASSLAFEVLAGAADTQYF.

The chain carries TRBV4-1 and TRBJ1-5; no clear D gene. From germline, CDR1 is MGHRA and CDR2 YSYEKL. There are 16 residues in the CDR3. Trimming stripped 2 bases from V and 0 bases from J, with 11 bases between. CDR3 amino acids: CASSQSPINSNQPQHF. CDR3 DNA sequence: TGCGCCAGCAGCCAATCTCCCATTAATAGCAATCAGCCCCAGCATTTT.

Only a few counts were recorded for this clonotype. The chain joins TRBV4-1 to TRBJ1-2; a possible D gene is TRBD1 (5 bases). V lost 0 bases and J lost 2, with 10 bases in between. The CDR3 has 15 residues. Germline CDR1 reads MGHRA; CDR2 reads YSYEKL. This chain's CDR3 is CASSQDPAGNYGYTF. In DNA, the CDR3 is TGCGCCAGCAGCCAAGATCCCGCAGGGAACTATGGCTACACCTTC.

This clonotype has only a few counts. The CDR3 DNA is TGTGCCACCAGCGAGGGACTAGTTCTCTACGAGCAGTACTTC. Translated, it gives CATSEGLVLYEQYF. The chain recombines TRBV15 with TRBJ2-7; TRBD2 matches at 8 bases. The trim removed 5 bases at V and 3 bases at J, leaving 6 bases unmatched. CDR1 is LNHNV, CDR2 YYDKDF, per germline (reference sequence). CDR3 length: 14 amino acids.

The chain combines TRBV6-1 with TRBJ2-7, with D possibly TRBD2 on 7 matching bases. The CDR3 contains 14 residues. With 8 bases removed from V and 6 bases from J, the gap between germline ends came to 20 bases. Germline loops: CDR1 MNHNS, CDR2 SASEGT. DNA of the CDR3: TGTGCCAGCGGATCGGGGGGCCTCTCCGGCGAGCAGTACTTC. Its protein is CASGSGGLSGEQYF.

This clonotype was recorded a few times. The chain is built from TRBV5-1 and TRBJ2-1; 15 nucleotides match TRBD2. J lost 0 bases, V lost 4 bases, and 8 bases had no gene match. CDR1 is SGHRS, CDR2 YFSETQ, per germline. The CDR3 totals 19 residues. DNA for the CDR3: TGCGCCAGCAGCCCGAGGGGGACTAGCGGGGGGAGCTCCTACAATGAGCAGTTCTTC. Translation: CASSPRGTSGGSSYNEQFF.

DNA for the CDR3: TGCGCCAGCAGTCCCGAGACAGGGTTCTCCTACGAGCAGTACTTC. It translates to CASSPETGFSYEQYF. The rearrangement links TRBV4-1 to TRBJ2-7; the match to TRBD1 covers 7 bases. This CDR3 comprises 15 residues. Trimming removed 6 bases from V and 0 bases from J; junction bases left unmatched: 8. Germline V gene data show CDR1 as MGHRA and CDR2 as YSYEKL.

V and J are TRBV6-4 and TRBJ1-3; D uncertain. The CDR3 length is 12 residues. Deletions cut 10 bases from V and 0 bases from J, with 7 bases between. CDR1 and CDR2 from the germline V gene are MRHNA and SNTAGT. The CDR3 here is CATDGSGNTIYF. The DNA for the CDR3 is TGTGCCACCGACGGCTCTGGAAACACCATATATTTT.

The rearrangement joins TRBV7-2 to TRBJ2-7; possible D gene TRBD2, 5 bases. The CDR3 sequence is 15 residues long. Germline CDR1 SGHTA, CDR2 FQGNSA. Trimming removed 6 bases from V and 5 bases from J, with 20 bases in between. The CDR3 nucleotides are TGTGCCAGCAGACTGACCGGGGTTGCGGCTGACGAGCAGTACTTC. It specifies CASRLTGVAADEQYF.

This clonotype has more than one count but fewer than ten. This chain connects TRBV2 to TRBJ2-7; 14 nucleotides line up with TRBD2. There are 15 residues in the CDR3. J lost 2 bases, V lost 7 bases, and 4 bases had no gene match. Per the germline V gene, CDR1 is SNHLY and CDR2 is FYNNEI. CDR3 coding DNA: TGTGCCAGCACACTGACTAGCGGGAGGGCCTACGAGCAGTACTTC. As protein: CASTLTSGRAYEQYF.

This clonotype occurred a few times. V is TRBV9 and J is TRBJ2-3; 15 nucleotides line up with TRBD2. Germline assignment: CDR1 SGDLS and CDR2 YYNGEE. The CDR3 runs 16 residues. V lost 0 bases to trimming and J lost 6 bases; unmatched junction nucleotides: 2. The DNA for the CDR3 is TGTGCCAGCAGCGTAGCCGGGACTAGCGGGGGGGATACGCAGTATTTT. Its translation is CASSVAGTSGGDTQYF. The whole variable domain, filled in from reference TRBV9 and TRBJ2-3, reads DSGVTQTPKHLITATGQRVTLRCSPRSGDLSVYWYQQSLDQGLQFLIQYYNGEERAKGNILERFSAQQFPDLHSELNLSSLELGDSALYFCASSVAGTSGGDTQYFGPGTRLTVL.

The V gene is TRBV18, the J gene TRBJ2-1, with 9 bases lining up with TRBD2. This CDR3 region has 16 residues. Germline trimming cut 3 bases from V and 7 bases from J; bases unmatched to any gene: 10. Per the germline V gene, CDR1 is KGHSH and CDR2 is LQKENI. CDR3 sequence reads: CASSPYAGLASNEQFF. In DNA, the CDR3 is TGTGCCAGCTCACCGTATGCGGGACTAGCCTCGAATGAGCAGTTCTTC.

J is TRBJ1-4 and V is TRBV20-1; no reliable D call. There are 13 residues in the CDR3. Per the germline V gene, CDR1 is DFQATT and CDR2 is SNEGSKA (reference sequence). V was shortened by 1 base and J by 7 bases, with 10 bases between the two germline ends. Here the CDR3 reads CSARVPAGEKLFF. CDR3 coding DNA: TGCAGTGCTAGAGTCCCCGCCGGTGAAAAACTGTTTTTT.

This clonotype has a handful of counts. The chain carries TRBV4-1 and TRBJ2-1; D gene ambiguous. Germline V gives CDR1 MGHRA, CDR2 YSYEKL. This CDR3 comprises 15 residues. Trimming took 2 bases from V and 8 from J, leaving 16 bases between them. The CDR3 sequence is CASSQLIQKAYEQFF. The CDR3 DNA reads TGCGCCAGCAGCCAACTCATTCAAAAGGCCTATGAGCAGTTCTTC.

On this clonotype itself: A much larger clone differs by one base, so this may be a read error. The rearrangement links TRBV29-1 to TRBJ1-1; D may be TRBD1 (6 bases). Between the trimmed V and J ends, which lost 4 bases and 3 bases, there was a span of 6 bases. The CDR3 has 11 amino acids. Germline CDR1 and CDR2: SQVTM and ANQGSEA. CDR3 sequence (DNA): TGCAGCGTTGCAGGGGACACTGAAGCTTTCTTT. Translation gives CSVAGDTEAFF.

The chain recombines TRBV20-1 with TRBJ2-5; 9 bases map to TRBD2. Germline CDR1 DFQATT, CDR2 SNEGSKA (reference sequence). V shed 0 bases, J shed 2 bases, and the junction held 4 bases outside the gene matches. The CDR3 covers 15 residues. DNA for the CDR3: TGCAGTGCTAGAGAAGGGCGGGGGGGTCAAGAGACCCAGTACTTC. This gives the protein CSAREGRGGQETQYF.

This clonotype was counted between two and nine times. The gene calls are TRBV10-1 and TRBJ2-5; weak D call: TRBD2 (6 bases). The CDR3 length is 12 residues. Germline V gene data show CDR1 as WNHNN and CDR2 as SYGVQD (reference sequence). The V gene lost 6 bases and the J gene lost 7 bases, with 12 bases spanning the gap. The CDR3: CASSGAGGTQYF. The CDR3 DNA reads TGCGCCAGCAGCGGTGCCGGGGGGACCCAGTACTTC.

This clonotype was seen more than once but under ten times. This chain links TRBV5-6 with TRBJ1-5; D might be TRBD1 (5 bases). With 3 bases removed from V and 6 bases from J, the gap between germline ends came to 10 bases. Germline V CDR1 and CDR2: SGHDT, YYEEEE. The CDR3 spans 13 residues. CDR3 protein: CASSWGTVQPQHF. CDR3 nucleotides: TGTGCCAGCAGCTGGGGGACGGTTCAGCCCCAGCATTTT.